The present T cell receptor (beta chain) was sequenced within a study of regulatory and conventional T cells in RAG deficiency. This CDR3 contains 14 residues. The trim removed 6 bases at V and 5 bases at J, leaving 10 bases unmatched. CDR1 and CDR2 (germline): MDHEN, SYDVKM. This table comes from immunoSEQ multiplex PCR, and its TCRdb copy is limited to in-frame clones, with some not included. Of 20,000 or so clones listed, about 92% are singletons. To note about this clone: Its cognate antigen is unknown.

General study results and limits: Omenn syndrome and CID/AS patients had about 110-fold fewer unique Treg TCR beta sequences, versus roughly 10-fold elsewhere. In Omenn syndrome, Treg and Tconv repertoires overlapped >90%. Shannon entropy was markedly lower and Simpson indices higher in RAG-deficient patients than control T-cell subsets.

Genomic DNA came from blood conventional CD4+ T cells gated CD25-low CD127-high. This sample also belongs to another study, concerning regulatory T cells. Per that paper: The PCR used 52 TRBV and 13 TRBJ primers. In patients, unique TRB V-J pairs were restricted and V/J usage skewed, especially in Tregs.

Input material: CD4+ T cells sorted from blood. This chain connects TRBV28 to TRBJ2-7; 7 bases agree with TRBD1. This receptor was identified in a human donor in good health. DNA of the CDR3: TGTGCCAGCAGACCAGGACAGGCAGTGGACGAGCAGTACTTC. The encoded protein is CASRPGQAVDEQYF. The full variable domain, its missing parts supplied by reference TRBV28 and TRBJ2-7, is DVKVTQSSRYLVKRTGEKVFLECVQDMDHENMFWYRQDPGLGLRLIYFSYDVKMKEKGDIPEGYSVSREKKERFSLILESASTNQTSMYLCASRPGQAVDEQYFGPGTRLTVT.